This T cell receptor (beta chain) was documented in a study of early T cells in non-severe SARS-CoV-2 infection. Study as a whole: Sequencing of bulk RNA from unsorted whole blood was done, without chain pairing.

Regarding the study as a whole: Database matching using VDJdb favored anti-spike CD8 responses, with private and CD4 specificities left missing.

The sample holds many counts of this clonotype. Its antigen is not known. Germline-derived CDR1 and CDR2 are DFQATT and SNEGSKA (reference sequence). The CDR3 extends over 14 amino acids. Trimming took off 5 bases at V and 2 bases at J, with 13 bases between the two ends. Individual cDNA molecules were tagged with unique molecular identifiers. TCRdb re-analysed the 5' RACE reads in MiXCR, keeping a single row per CDR3 protein. The table shows about 59,000 distinct CDR3 sequences, with under 15% occurring only once. The rearrangement joins TRBV20-1 to TRBJ2-1; D is perhaps TRBD1 (6 bases). This specimen was whole blood, taken at baseline. This sequence originates from an adult who was a healthcare worker with PCR-confirmed SARS-CoV-2 infection or an uninfected control (not recorded which). This CDR3 is CSALQTGTYNEQFF. CDR3 coding DNA: TGCAGTGCTCTCCAGACAGGTACCTACAATGAGCAGTTCTTC.